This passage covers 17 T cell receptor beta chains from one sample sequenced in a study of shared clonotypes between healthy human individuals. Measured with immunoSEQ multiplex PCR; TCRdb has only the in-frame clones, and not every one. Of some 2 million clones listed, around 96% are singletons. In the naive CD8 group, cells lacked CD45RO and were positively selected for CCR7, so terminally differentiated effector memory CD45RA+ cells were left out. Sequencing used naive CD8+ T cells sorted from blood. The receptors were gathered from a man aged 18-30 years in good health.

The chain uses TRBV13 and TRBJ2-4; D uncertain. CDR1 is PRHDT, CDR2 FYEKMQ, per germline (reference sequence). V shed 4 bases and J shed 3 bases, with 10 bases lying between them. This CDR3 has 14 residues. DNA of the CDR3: TGTGCCAGCAGCTCGAGATCTCACAAAAACATTCAGTACTTC. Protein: CASSSRSHKNIQYF.

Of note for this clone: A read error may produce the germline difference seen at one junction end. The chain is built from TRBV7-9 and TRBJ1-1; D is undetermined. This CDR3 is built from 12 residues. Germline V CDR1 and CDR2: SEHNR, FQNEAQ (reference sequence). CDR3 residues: CAGSHRVPEAFF. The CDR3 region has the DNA TGTGCCGGCAGCCATAGGGTTCCTGAAGCTTTCTTT. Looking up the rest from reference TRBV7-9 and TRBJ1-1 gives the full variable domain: DTGVSQNPRHKITKRGQNVTFRCDPISEHNRLYWYRQTLGQGPEFLTYFQNEAQLEKSRLLSDRFSAERPKGSFSTLEIQRTEQGDSAMYLCAGSHRVPEAFFGQGTRLTVV.

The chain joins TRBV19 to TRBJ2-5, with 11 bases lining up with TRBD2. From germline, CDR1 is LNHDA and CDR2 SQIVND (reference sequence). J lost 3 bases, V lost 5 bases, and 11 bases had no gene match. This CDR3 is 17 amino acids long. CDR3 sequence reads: CASSQSWTSGPKETQYF. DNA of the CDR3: TGTGCCAGTAGTCAATCCTGGACTAGCGGGCCTAAAGAGACCCAGTACTTC. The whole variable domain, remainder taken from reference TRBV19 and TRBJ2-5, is DGGITQSPKYLFRKEGQNVTLSCEQNLNHDAMYWYRQDPGQGLRLIYYSQIVNDFQKGDIAEGYSVSREKKESFPLTVTSAQKNPTAFYLCASSQSWTSGPKETQYFGPGTRLLVL.

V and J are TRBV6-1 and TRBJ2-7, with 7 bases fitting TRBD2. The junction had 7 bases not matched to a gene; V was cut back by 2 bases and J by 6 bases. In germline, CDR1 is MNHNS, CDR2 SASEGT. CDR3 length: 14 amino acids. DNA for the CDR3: TGTGCCAGCAGTGAAATAGCGGGCGCCGTCGAGCAGTACTTC. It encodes CASSEIAGAVEQYF.

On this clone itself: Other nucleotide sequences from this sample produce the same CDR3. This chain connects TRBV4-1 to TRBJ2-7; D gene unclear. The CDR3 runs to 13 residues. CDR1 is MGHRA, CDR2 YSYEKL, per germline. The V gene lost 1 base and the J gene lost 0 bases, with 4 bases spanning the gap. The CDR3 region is CASSQGSSYEQYF. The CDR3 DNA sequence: TGCGCCAGCAGCCAAGGAAGCTCCTACGAGCAGTACTTC.

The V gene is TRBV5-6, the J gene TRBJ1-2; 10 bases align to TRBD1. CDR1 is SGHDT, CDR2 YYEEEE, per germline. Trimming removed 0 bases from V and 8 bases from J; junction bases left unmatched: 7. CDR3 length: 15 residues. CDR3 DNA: TGTGCCAGCAGCTTGGAAGGACAGGGGGTGAGGGGCTACACCTTC. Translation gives CASSLEGQGVRGYTF.

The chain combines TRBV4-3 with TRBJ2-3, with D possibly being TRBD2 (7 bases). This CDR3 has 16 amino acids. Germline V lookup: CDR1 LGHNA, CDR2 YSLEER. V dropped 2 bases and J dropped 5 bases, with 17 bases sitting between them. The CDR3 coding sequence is TGCGCCAGCAGCCAACCCTTAGGGGGAGGGGAAGATACGCAGTATTTT. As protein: CASSQPLGGGEDTQYF.

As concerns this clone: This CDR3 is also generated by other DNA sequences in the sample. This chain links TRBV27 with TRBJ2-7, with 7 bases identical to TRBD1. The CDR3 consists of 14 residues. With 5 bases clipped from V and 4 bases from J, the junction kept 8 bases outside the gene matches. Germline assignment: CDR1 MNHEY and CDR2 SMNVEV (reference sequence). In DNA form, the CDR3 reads TGTGCCAGCAGTCCCCGGACAGGAGGATACGAGCAGTACTTC. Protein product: CASSPRTGGYEQYF.

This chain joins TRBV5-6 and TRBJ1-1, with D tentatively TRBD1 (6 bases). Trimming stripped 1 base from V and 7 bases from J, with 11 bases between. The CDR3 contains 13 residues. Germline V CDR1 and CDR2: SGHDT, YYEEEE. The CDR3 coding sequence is TGTGCCAGCAGCTTGATCAGGGGCGGTGAAGCTTTCTTT. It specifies CASSLIRGGEAFF.

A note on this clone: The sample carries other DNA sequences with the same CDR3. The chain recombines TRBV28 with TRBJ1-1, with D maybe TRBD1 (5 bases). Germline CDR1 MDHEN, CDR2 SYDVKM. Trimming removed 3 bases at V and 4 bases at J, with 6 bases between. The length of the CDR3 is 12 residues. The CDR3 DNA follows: TGTGCCAGCAGTTTCGGGGGCACTGAAGCTTTCTTT. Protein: CASSFGGTEAFF.

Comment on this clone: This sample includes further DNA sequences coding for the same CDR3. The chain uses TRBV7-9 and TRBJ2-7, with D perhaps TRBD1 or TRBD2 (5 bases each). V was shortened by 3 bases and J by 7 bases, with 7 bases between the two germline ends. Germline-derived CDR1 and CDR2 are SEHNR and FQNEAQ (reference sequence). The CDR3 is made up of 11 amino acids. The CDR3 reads CASSFGGEQYF. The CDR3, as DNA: TGTGCCAGCAGCTTTGGGGGAGAGCAGTACTTC. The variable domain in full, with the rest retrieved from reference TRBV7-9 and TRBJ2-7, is DTGVSQNPRHKITKRGQNVTFRCDPISEHNRLYWYRQTLGQGPEFLTYFQNEAQLEKSRLLSDRFSAERPKGSFSTLEIQRTEQGDSAMYLCASSFGGEQYFGPGTRLTVT.

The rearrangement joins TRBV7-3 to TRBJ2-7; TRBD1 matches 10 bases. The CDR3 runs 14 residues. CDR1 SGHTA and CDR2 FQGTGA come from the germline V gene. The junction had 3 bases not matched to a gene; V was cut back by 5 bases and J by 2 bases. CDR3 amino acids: CASSRDRGTYEQYF. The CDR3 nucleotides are TGTGCCAGCAGCCGGGACAGGGGCACCTACGAGCAGTACTTC.

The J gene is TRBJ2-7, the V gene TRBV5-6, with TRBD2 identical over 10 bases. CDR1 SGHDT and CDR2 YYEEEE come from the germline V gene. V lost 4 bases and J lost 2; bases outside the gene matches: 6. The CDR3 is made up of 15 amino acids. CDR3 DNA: TGTGCCAGCAGCCCTTGGACTAGCGGACCCTACGAGCAGTACTTC. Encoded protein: CASSPWTSGPYEQYF.

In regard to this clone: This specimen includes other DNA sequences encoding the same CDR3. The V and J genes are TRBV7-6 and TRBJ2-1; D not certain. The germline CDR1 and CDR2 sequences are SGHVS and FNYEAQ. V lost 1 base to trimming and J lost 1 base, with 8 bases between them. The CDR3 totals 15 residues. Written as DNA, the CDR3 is TGTGCCAGCAGCTTAGACCCAGCTTCCTACAATGAGCAGTTCTTC. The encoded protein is CASSLDPASYNEQFF.

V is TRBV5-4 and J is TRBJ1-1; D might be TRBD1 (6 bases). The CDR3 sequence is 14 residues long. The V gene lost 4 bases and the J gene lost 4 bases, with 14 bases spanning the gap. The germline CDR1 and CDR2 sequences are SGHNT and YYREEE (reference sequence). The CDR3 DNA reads TGTGCCAGCAGCCCCGGGGGGGGCGCCACTGAAGCTTTCTTT. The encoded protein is CASSPGGGATEAFF. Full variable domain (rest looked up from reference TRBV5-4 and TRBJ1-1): ETGVTQSPTHLIKTRGQQVTLRCSSQSGHNTVSWYQQALGQGPQFIFQYYREEENGRGNFPPRFSGLQFPNYSSELNVNALELDDSALYLCASSPGGGATEAFFGQGTRLTVV.

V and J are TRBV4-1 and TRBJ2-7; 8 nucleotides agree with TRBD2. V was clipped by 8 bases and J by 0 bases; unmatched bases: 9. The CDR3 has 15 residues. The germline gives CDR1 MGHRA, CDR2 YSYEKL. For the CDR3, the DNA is TGCGCCAGCGCTAATTGGCGGGAGGACTCCTACGAGCAGTACTTC. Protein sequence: CASANWREDSYEQYF.

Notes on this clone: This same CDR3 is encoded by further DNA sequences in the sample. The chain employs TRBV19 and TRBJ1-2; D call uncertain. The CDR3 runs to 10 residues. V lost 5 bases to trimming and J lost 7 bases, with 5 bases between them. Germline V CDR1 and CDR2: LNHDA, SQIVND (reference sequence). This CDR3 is CASSSSGYTF. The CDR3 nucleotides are TGTGCCAGTAGTTCGAGTGGCTACACCTTC.